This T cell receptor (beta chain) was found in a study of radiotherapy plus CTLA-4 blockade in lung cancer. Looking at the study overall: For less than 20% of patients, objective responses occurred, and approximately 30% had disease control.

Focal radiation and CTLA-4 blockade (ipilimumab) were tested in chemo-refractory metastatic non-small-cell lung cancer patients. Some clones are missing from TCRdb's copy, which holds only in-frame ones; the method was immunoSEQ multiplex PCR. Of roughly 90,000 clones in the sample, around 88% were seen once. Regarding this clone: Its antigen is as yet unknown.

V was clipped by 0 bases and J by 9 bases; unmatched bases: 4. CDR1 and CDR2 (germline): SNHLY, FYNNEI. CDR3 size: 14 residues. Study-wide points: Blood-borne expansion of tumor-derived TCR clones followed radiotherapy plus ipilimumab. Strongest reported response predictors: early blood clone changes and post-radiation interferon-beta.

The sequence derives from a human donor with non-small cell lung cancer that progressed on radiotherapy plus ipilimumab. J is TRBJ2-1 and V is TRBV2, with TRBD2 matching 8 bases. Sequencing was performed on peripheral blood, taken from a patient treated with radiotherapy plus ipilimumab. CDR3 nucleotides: TGTGCCAGCAGTGAAGCGCTTCGGGGGGGTGAGCAGTTCTTC. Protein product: CASSEALRGGEQFF.